This TCR beta chain is from a study of cytomegalovirus exposure and HLA in healthy donors. Study-wide points: Clonal expansion was found to be greater in HLA-associated TCR beta chains than in equally common others in a later analysis. Researchers catalogued 160 or so TCR beta chains as cytomegalovirus-associated. One variant, a missense change in DCLRE1C, was linked in a later analysis to TCR beta V- and J-gene trimming.

Worth noting for this clone: Its antigen is undetermined.

Researchers ran the PCR with 60 Vbeta and 13 Jbeta primers. Assay: immunoSEQ multiplex PCR; the TCRdb copy retains only in-frame clones and omits some. The repertoire holds about 120,000 clones, with under 90% as singletons. V was shortened by 8 bases and J by 3 bases, with 13 bases between the two germline ends. The CDR3 totals 13 residues. Germline V CDR1 and CDR2: MNHEY, SVGAGI. The chain combines TRBV6-5 with TRBJ1-2; D is unresolved. Specimen: PBMCs. This TCR was recovered from a woman in her 40s in good health and CMV-seropositive. CDR3 protein: CASLNPQDYGYTF. The CDR3 nucleotides read TGTGCCAGCCTTAACCCGCAGGACTATGGCTACACCTTC.